The present entry profiles one T cell receptor (beta chain) with its context. The antigen is undetermined. Use of 60 Vbeta and 13 Jbeta primers characterized the PCR. Generated by immunoSEQ multiplex PCR, the TCRdb table keeps only in-frame clones and is missing some. Among 130,000 or so clones listed, approximately 74% were seen once. This entry is derived from a study of cytomegalovirus exposure and HLA in healthy donors. Study observations and caveats: Reports showed the classifier diagnosing cytomegalovirus status with high specificity and sensitivity. Investigators reported 150 to 200 TCR beta chains as tied to cytomegalovirus.

The CDR3 loop spans 18 amino acids. With 0 bases clipped from V and 2 bases from J, the junction kept 6 bases outside the gene matches. Per the germline V gene, CDR1 is KGHSH and CDR2 is LQKENI. The sample comprised PBMCs. This chain uses TRBV18 with TRBJ2-2, with TRBD2 matching over 10 bases. The source is a male donor in good health and CMV-seronegative. The CDR3 protein is CASSPPGSGGGNTGELFF. The CDR3 region has the DNA TGTGCCAGCTCACCACCGGGGAGCGGGGGGGGAAACACCGGGGAGCTGTTTTTT.